A single sample gave rise to the 18 T cell receptor beta chains below, sequenced in a study of tumor and adjacent non-tumor tissue in lung cancer. The template was RNA from unsorted bulk tissue. A modified ARM-PCR protocol with three rounds of nested PCR amplified TCRbeta. TCRdb reprocessed the multiplex PCR reads with MiXCR, giving one entry per CDR3 protein. This sample has roughly 70,000 distinct CDR3 sequences, with around four fifths found just once. The sample was lung tumor tissue. The receptor set was obtained from a man in his 60s with non-small cell lung cancer.

Concerning this clonotype itself: Its ends do not fully match the called genes, so a read error is possible. This chain links TRBV29-1 with TRBJ1-2; D is unclear. Germline V lookup: CDR1 SQVTM, CDR2 ANQGSEA. The CDR3 spans 12 residues. The CDR3 here is CDVAGGNYGYTF. CDR3 DNA: TGCGACGTTGCGGGCGGCAACTATGGTTACACCTTC.

The CDR3 spells CSADFSGTVTNEQFF. The CDR3 DNA reads TGCAGCGCGGATTTTAGCGGAACGGTGACAAATGAGCAGTTCTTC. The V and J genes are TRBV29-1 and TRBJ2-1; tentatively, D is TRBD2 (6 bases). Trimming cost V 7 bases and J 7 bases, with 23 bases left between them. Looked up from germline, CDR1 is SQVTM and CDR2 is ANQGSEA. The CDR3 is 15 amino acids.

About this clonotype: Mismatch with germline at one junction end may stem from a read error. The gene calls are TRBV10-1 and TRBJ2-7; D may correspond to TRBD1 or TRBD2 (5 bases each). CDR3 size: 13 residues. Germline V gene sequence: CDR1 WNHNN, CDR2 SYGVQD (reference sequence). The CDR3 nucleotides read TGCGCCAGCAGCCGGGACGGGGCCTACGAGCAGTATTTC. Its protein is CASSRDGAYEQYF.

About this clonotype: A read error may produce the germline difference seen at one junction end. The J gene is TRBJ1-4, the V gene TRBV10-3, with D unclear. Germline values: CDR1 ENHRY, CDR2 SYGVKD. The CDR3 is made up of 15 amino acids. The CDR3 sequence: CAISKKGNENEKLFF. CDR3 nucleotide sequence: TGTGCCATCAGTAAGAAAGGGAATGAAAATGAAAAACTGTTCTTT.

Worth noting for this clonotype: Without the conserved terminal phenylalanine or tryptophan, this CDR3 likely stems from a read error. It is unclear where the CDR3 begins or ends on the DNA, so no DNA is shown, and the CDR3 is as TCRdb lists it. The genes are TRBV6-5 and TRBJ1-1; TRBD1, the table's D call, was not compared with the DNA. The CDR3 extends over 15 residues, inclusive of both ends. Germline V gives CDR1 MNHEY, CDR2 SVGAGI. CDR3 protein: CASSYSRRGGAEPLY.

The chain recombines TRBV6-2 or TRBV6-3 with TRBJ2-1; 7 bases agree with TRBD2. Looked up from germline, CDR1 is MNHEY and CDR2 is SVGEGT. The CDR3 has 17 amino acids. The junction had 16 bases not matched to a gene; V was cut back by 2 bases and J by 9 bases. The CDR3 spells CASSYNIRGSFPLEQFF. CDR3 nucleotide sequence: TGTGCCAGCAGTTACAATATACGCGGGAGTTTTCCCCTTGAGCAGTTCTTC.

For this clonotype: The CDR3 end shows no conserved phenylalanine or tryptophan, and so a read error is likely. The DNA is omitted, as the CDR3 cannot be located on it reliably, and the CDR3 follows TCRdb's listing. This chain's CDR3 is CATKRDSATHEQYL. The chain joins TRBV6-2 or TRBV6-3 to TRBJ2-7; no DNA check was done on the table's D call, TRBD1. The CDR3 is made up of 14 amino acids, end residues included. CDR1 and CDR2 from the germline V gene are MNHEY and SVGEGT.

Many counts were recorded for this clonotype. The J gene is TRBJ2-1, the V gene TRBV6-6, with D possibly TRBD2 on 6 matching bases. From germline, CDR1 is MNHNY and CDR2 SVGAGI (reference sequence). Trimming shortened V by 5 bases and J by 12 bases, and 14 bases separated the two germline ends. The CDR3 extends over 12 amino acids. CDR3 amino acids: CASSPEGMGQFF. The CDR3 DNA follows: TGTGCCAGCAGTCCGGAGGGTATGGGGCAGTTCTTC.

In regard to this clonotype: Since a much larger clone is just one base distant, this may be a read error. CDR3 nucleotides: TGTGCCTGGATGGGAGGGGGGACCGAAACCGGGGAGCTGTTTTTT. It codes for CAWMGGGTETGELFF. V is TRBV30 and J is TRBJ2-2, with a possible D match to TRBD2 (7 bases). The germline V gene encodes CDR1 GTSNPN and CDR2 SVGIG (reference sequence). This CDR3 region has 15 residues. V dropped 4 bases and J dropped 5 bases, with 17 bases sitting between them.

Only a few counts were recorded for this clonotype. A junction end diverges from the germline sequence, so it may reflect a read error. V is TRBV12-3 or TRBV12-4 and J is TRBJ2-1; 16 bases are shared with TRBD2. The CDR3 is 15 residues long. CDR3 in DNA: TGTGTCAGCACCCAGGGACTAGCGGGGGGGCATGAGCAGTTCTTC. It translates to CVSTQGLAGGHEQFF.

About this clonotype itself: A junction end diverges from the germline sequence, so it may reflect a read error. V is TRBV6-4 and J is TRBJ2-1; 12 nucleotides agree with TRBD2. Germline V gene lookup returns CDR1 MRHNA and CDR2 SNTAGT. The CDR3 extends over 15 amino acids. The DNA of the CDR3 is TGTGCCAGCAGTGACGGACTAGCGGGACGTAATGAGGAGTTCTTC. It codes for CASSDGLAGRNEEFF.

This clonotype came up once. A read error may produce the germline difference seen at one junction end. This rearrangement joins TRBV20-1 to TRBJ1-5; 8 bases fit TRBD1. Germline CDR1 reads DFQATT; CDR2 reads SNEGSKA (reference sequence). CDR3 length equals 14 residues. The CDR3, as DNA: TGCAGTGACTCGGGTGCAGGGGGCAATCAGCACCAGCATTTT. Translated: CSDSGAGGNQHQHF.

The chain combines TRBV20-1 with TRBJ2-3, with 9 bases fitting TRBD2. The CDR3 is made up of 14 amino acids. CDR1 and CDR2 from the germline V gene are DFQATT and SNEGSKA (reference sequence). CDR3 nucleotides: TGCGGTGTAAAGACTAGCGGCGCCACAGATACGCAGTATTTT. This translates into CGVKTSGATDTQYF.

The chain couples TRBV6-5 to TRBJ2-2; D gene unclear. CDR1 and CDR2 (germline): MNHEY, SVGAGI. The CDR3 has 13 amino acids. Trimming shortened V by 3 bases and J by 10 bases, and 12 bases separated the two germline ends. CDR3 in amino acids: CASSYRAGKELFF. CDR3 DNA sequence: TGTGCCAGCAGTTATAGGGCAGGCAAGGAGCTGTTTTTT.

Worth noting for this clonotype: No conserved phenylalanine or tryptophan is present at the end of the CDR3, so a read error is the likely explanation. The chain combines TRBV29-1 with TRBJ2-7; D is perhaps TRBD2 (6 bases). Per germline, CDR1 SQVTM and CDR2 ANQGSEA. With 2 bases removed from V and 5 bases from J, the gap between germline ends came to 19 bases. The CDR3 contains 15 residues. CDR3 sequence reads: CSVENPGRGLDEQYS. The DNA of the CDR3 is TGCAGCGTTGAAAACCCCGGAAGGGGACTCGACGAGCAGTACTCC.

A remark on this clonotype: A single base separates this from a much larger clone, so it may be a read error. The J gene is TRBJ2-1, the V gene TRBV5-4; TRBD2 aligns across 9 bases. The CDR3 totals 15 residues. V dropped 6 bases and J dropped 4; count of bases not matched to a gene: 8. Germline CDR1 SGHNT, CDR2 YYREEE (reference sequence). CDR3 bases: TGTGCCAGCATCCGACTAGCGGAGTCTTACAATGAGCAGTTCTTC. It translates to CASIRLAESYNEQFF.

On this clonotype: This likely comes from a read error, as the CDR3 has no conserved phenylalanine or tryptophan at its end. The rearrangement uses TRBV29-1 and TRBJ2-1, with 8 bases that match TRBD2. The CDR3 covers 15 residues. The V gene's germline CDR1 is SQVTM and CDR2 ANQGSEA. Germline trimming cut 7 bases from V and 7 bases from J; bases unmatched to any gene: 15. Here the CDR3 reads CSANFSGKVANEQFI. The CDR3 coding sequence is TGCAGCGCGAATTTTAGCGGGAAGGTGGCAAATGAGCAGTTCATC.

On this clonotype itself: The conserved final phenylalanine or tryptophan is absent from the CDR3, which likely points to a read error. The gene calls are TRBV20-1 and TRBJ1-1, with D maybe TRBD1 (5 bases). Looked up from germline, CDR1 is DFQATT and CDR2 is SNEGSKA (reference sequence). The CDR3 is 15 residues long. As DNA, the CDR3 is TGCATTGTGTCCTCTTTACAGGAGATGAACACTGAAGCTTTCTAT. Protein: CIVSSLQEMNTEAFY.